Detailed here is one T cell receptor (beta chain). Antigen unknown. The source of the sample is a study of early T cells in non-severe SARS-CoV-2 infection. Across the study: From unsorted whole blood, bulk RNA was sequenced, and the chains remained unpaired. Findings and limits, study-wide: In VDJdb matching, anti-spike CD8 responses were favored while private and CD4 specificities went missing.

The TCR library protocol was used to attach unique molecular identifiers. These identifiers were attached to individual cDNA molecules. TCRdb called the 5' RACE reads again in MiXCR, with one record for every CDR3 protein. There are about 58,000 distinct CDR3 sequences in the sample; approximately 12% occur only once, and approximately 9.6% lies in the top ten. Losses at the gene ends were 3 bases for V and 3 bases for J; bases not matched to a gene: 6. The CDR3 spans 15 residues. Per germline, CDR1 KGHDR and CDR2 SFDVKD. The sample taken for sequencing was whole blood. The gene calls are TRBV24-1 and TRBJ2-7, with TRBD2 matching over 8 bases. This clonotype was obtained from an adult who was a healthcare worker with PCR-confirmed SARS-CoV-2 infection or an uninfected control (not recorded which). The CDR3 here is CATSDVAGHRYEQYF. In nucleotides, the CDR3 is TGTGCCACCAGTGATGTAGCGGGACACCGCTACGAGCAGTACTTC.